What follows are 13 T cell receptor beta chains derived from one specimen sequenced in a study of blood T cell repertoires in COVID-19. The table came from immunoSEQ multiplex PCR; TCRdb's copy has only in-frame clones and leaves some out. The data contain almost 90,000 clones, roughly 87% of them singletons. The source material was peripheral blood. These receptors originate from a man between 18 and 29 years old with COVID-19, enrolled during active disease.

CDR3 bases: TGTGCCTGGAGTGATGGGACAGGGCGGTACGAGCAGTACTTC. This gives the protein CAWSDGTGRYEQYF. The chain carries TRBV30 and TRBJ2-7, with 9 bases matching TRBD1. Germline V gene data show CDR1 as GTSNPN and CDR2 as SVGIG (reference sequence). The V and J ends lost 1 base and 4 bases, in that order; junction bases with no gene match: 5. The CDR3 consists of 14 residues. Together with reference TRBV30 and TRBJ2-7, the CDR3 gives the full variable domain: SQTIHQWPATLVQPVGSPLSLECTVEGTSNPNLYWYRQAAGRGLQLLFYSVGIGQISSEVPQNLSASRPQDRQFILSSKKLLLSDSGFYLCAWSDGTGRYEQYFGPGTRLTVT.

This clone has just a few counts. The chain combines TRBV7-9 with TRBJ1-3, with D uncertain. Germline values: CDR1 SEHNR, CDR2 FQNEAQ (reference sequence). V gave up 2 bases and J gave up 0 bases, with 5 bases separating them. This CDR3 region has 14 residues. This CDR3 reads CASSLSRSGNTIYF. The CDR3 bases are TGTGCCAGCAGCTTATCCCGCTCTGGAAACACCATATATTTT.

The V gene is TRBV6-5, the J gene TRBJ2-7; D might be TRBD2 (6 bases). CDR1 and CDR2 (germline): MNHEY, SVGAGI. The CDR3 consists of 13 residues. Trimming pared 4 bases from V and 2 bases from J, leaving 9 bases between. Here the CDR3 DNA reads TGTGCCAGCAGTTGGGGAGGTGCCTACGAGCAGTACTTC. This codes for CASSWGGAYEQYF.

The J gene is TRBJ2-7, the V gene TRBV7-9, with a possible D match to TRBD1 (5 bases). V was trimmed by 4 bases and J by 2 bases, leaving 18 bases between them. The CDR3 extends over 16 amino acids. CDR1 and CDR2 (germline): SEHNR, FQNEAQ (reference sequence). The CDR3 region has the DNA TGTGCCAGCAGCTATTCCGTAAGACAGTCCACCTACGAGCAGTACTTC. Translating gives CASSYSVRQSTYEQYF. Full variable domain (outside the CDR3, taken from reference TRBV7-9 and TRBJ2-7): DTGVSQNPRHKITKRGQNVTFRCDPISEHNRLYWYRQTLGQGPEFLTYFQNEAQLEKSRLLSDRFSAERPKGSFSTLEIQRTEQGDSAMYLCASSYSVRQSTYEQYFGPGTRLTVT.

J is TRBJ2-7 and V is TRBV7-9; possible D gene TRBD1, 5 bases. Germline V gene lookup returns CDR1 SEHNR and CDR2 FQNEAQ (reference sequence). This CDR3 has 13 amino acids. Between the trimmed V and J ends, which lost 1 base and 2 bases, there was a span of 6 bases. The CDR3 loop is CASSLETAYEQYF. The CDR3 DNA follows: TGTGCCAGCAGCTTAGAGACAGCCTACGAGCAGTACTTC.

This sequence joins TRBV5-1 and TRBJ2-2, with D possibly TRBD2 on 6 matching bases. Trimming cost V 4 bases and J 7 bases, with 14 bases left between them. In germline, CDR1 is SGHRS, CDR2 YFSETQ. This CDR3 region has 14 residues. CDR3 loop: CASSGTGEGGELFF. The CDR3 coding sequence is TGCGCCAGCAGCGGAACGGGAGAAGGCGGGGAGCTGTTTTTT.

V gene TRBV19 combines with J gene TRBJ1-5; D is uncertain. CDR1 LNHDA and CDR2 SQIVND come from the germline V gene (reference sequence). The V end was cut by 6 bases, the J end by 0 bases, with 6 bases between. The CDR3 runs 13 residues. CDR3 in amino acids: CASRSLSNQPQHF. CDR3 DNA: TGTGCCAGTAGGAGCCTTAGCAATCAGCCCCAGCATTTT.

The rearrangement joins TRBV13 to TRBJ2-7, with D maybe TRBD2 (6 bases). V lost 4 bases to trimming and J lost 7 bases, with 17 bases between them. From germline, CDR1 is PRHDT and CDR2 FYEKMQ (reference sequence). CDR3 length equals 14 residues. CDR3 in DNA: TGTGCCAGCAGCTCCCAATCCGCGACTAGAGAGCAGTACTTC. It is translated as CASSSQSATREQYF.

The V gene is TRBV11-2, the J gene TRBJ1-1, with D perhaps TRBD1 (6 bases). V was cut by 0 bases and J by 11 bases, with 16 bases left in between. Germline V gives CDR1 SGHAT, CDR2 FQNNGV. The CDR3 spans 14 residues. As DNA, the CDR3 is TGTGCCAGCAGCTTAGATCGGGGGGCATGGGAGGCTTTCTTT. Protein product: CASSLDRGAWEAFF.

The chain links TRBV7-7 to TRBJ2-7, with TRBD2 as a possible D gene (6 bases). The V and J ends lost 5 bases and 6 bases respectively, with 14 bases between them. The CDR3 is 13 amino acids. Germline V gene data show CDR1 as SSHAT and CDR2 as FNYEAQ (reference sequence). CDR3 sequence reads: CASSPAEGREQYF. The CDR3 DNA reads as TGTGCCAGCAGCCCGGCGGAGGGCCGCGAGCAGTACTTC.

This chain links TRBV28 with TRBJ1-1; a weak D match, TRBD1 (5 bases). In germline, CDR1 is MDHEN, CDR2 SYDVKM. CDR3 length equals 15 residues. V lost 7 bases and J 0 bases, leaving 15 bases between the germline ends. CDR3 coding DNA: TGTGCCAGCACTCAGGGTGGTTGGATGAACACTGAAGCTTTCTTT. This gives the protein CASTQGGWMNTEAFF.

The CDR3, as DNA: TGTGCCAGCAGCCTCGTAAATCCTCCCTACGAGCAGTACTTC. Amino acids: CASSLVNPPYEQYF. The chain uses TRBV11-2 and TRBJ2-7; D gene unclear. V lost 5 bases to trimming and J lost 2 bases, with 13 bases between them. Germline V gene lookup returns CDR1 SGHAT and CDR2 FQNNGV. This CDR3 is built from 14 residues.

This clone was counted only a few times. This chain's CDR3 is CASSQDRRNQPQHF. The CDR3 bases are TGCGCCAGCAGCCAAGATAGGAGGAATCAGCCCCAGCATTTT. This chain connects TRBV4-3 to TRBJ1-5; unclear D gene. The germline V and J ends were trimmed by 0 bases and 4 bases, with 7 bases remaining between them. Germline CDR1 LGHNA, CDR2 YSLEER. This CDR3 region has 14 residues.